A single sample is the source of the 15 T cell receptor beta chains below, sequenced in a study of T-cell memory formation after mild COVID-19. TCRdb independently ran MiXCR on the 5' RACE reads; one entry per CDR3 protein. This sample yields 400,000 or so distinct CDR3 sequences, of which 20% are seen a single time; 7.5% to 9.5% belongs to the top ten. Specimen: PBMCs or a T cell subset sorted from them (not recorded which). These receptors all stem from an adult woman who had mild COVID-19 (a few samples of this study predate the infection). Cell type and time point are not known.

This rearrangement joins TRBV12-3 or TRBV12-4 to TRBJ2-1, with TRBD2 identical over 11 bases. This CDR3 comprises 16 residues. The V and J ends lost 3 bases and 1 base, in that order; junction bases with no gene match: 2. The CDR3: CASSFRTSGSYNEQFF. CDR3 nucleotide sequence: TGTGCCAGCAGTTTCCGGACTAGCGGGTCCTACAATGAGCAGTTCTTC.

This sequence joins TRBV20-1 and TRBJ2-5, with 14 bases that match TRBD2. V was clipped by 0 bases and J by 1 base; unmatched bases: 7. CDR1 DFQATT and CDR2 SNEGSKA come from the germline V gene (reference sequence). CDR3 length: 18 amino acids. The CDR3 region is CSARDGGLAGVSQETQYF. DNA for the CDR3: TGCAGTGCTAGAGATGGGGGACTAGCGGGAGTAAGCCAAGAGACCCAGTACTTC.

The chain couples TRBV19 to TRBJ2-1; D gene ambiguous. This CDR3 region has 13 residues. CDR1 and CDR2 from the germline V gene are LNHDA and SQIVND (reference sequence). V lost 5 bases to trimming and J lost 4 bases, with 9 bases between them. Here the CDR3 reads CASSSLPYNEQFF. DNA of the CDR3: TGTGCCAGTAGTTCCCTACCATACAATGAGCAGTTCTTC.

This clonotype was found a few times. The chain links TRBV6-5 to TRBJ1-1; D not certain. Germline V gene data show CDR1 as MNHEY and CDR2 as SVGAGI. The V gene lost 7 bases and the J gene lost 2 bases, with 11 bases spanning the gap. CDR3 length equals 13 residues. The CDR3 loop is CASIHRGNTEAFF. The CDR3 nucleotides are TGTGCCAGCATCCACCGGGGTAACACTGAAGCTTTCTTT.

This clonotype was seen a few times. The genes are TRBV27 and TRBJ1-2; D possibly corresponds to TRBD1 (5 bases). The V end lost 0 bases, the J end lost 4 bases, and 12 bases lay between the germline ends. The CDR3 spans 15 residues. From germline, CDR1 is MNHEY and CDR2 SMNVEV (reference sequence). DNA of the CDR3: TGTGCCAGCAGTTTATCGGGGCAGGGTGTCTATGGCTACACCTTC. It codes for CASSLSGQGVYGYTF.

The sample holds a few counts of this clonotype. The CDR3 coding sequence is TGTGCCAGCAGTTTCCCACTAGCGGCCAGCACAGATACGCAGTATTTT. It yields the protein CASSFPLAASTDTQYF. V and J are TRBV12-3 or TRBV12-4 and TRBJ2-3; 8 bases are shared with TRBD2. V dropped 3 bases and J dropped 0; count of bases not matched to a gene: 5. CDR3 length: 16 residues.

This clonotype was found a few times. V gene TRBV2 combines with J gene TRBJ1-6; no definite D call. The germline V gene has CDR1 SNHLY and CDR2 FYNNEI. CDR3 length equals 16 residues. The ends were cut back, 3 bases at V and 7 bases at J, with 16 bases in the middle. The CDR3 coding sequence is TGTGCCAGCAGTGACGACCGCGGGTCGAGGAATTCACCCCTCCACTTT. Its translation is CASSDDRGSRNSPLHF.

The chain uses TRBV11-2 and TRBJ2-7, with TRBD1 as a possible D gene (5 bases). Trimming left V 3 bases short and J 2 bases short, with 8 bases between. The CDR3 runs to 13 residues. Germline V gene lookup returns CDR1 SGHAT and CDR2 FQNNGV. The CDR3 nucleotides read TGTGCCAGCAGCTTGGACATCGCCTACGAGCAGTACTTC. This codes for CASSLDIAYEQYF.

The chain employs TRBV7-9 and TRBJ2-2; possible D gene TRBD2, 5 bases. The germline V and J ends were trimmed by 6 bases and 5 bases, with 16 bases remaining between them. Germline CDR1 reads SEHNR; CDR2 reads FQNEAQ (reference sequence). This CDR3 region has 15 residues. The CDR3 region has the DNA TGTGCCAGCAGATATAGTGGACTTTCAACCGGGGAGCTGTTTTTT. It specifies CASRYSGLSTGELFF.

The V and J genes are TRBV20-1 and TRBJ2-1; 12 bases agree with TRBD1. The CDR3 extends over 18 amino acids. Per the germline V gene, CDR1 is DFQATT and CDR2 is SNEGSKA (reference sequence). V gave up 5 bases and J gave up 8 bases; unmatched junction bases: 19. This CDR3 reads CSAGGQGALSSGMDEQFF. CDR3 DNA sequence: TGCAGTGCTGGGGGACAGGGGGCTTTGTCTAGCGGGATGGATGAGCAGTTCTTC.

This clonotype was picked up a small number of times. The chain recombines TRBV24-1 with TRBJ2-1; D not certain. CDR1 KGHDR and CDR2 SFDVKD come from the germline V gene. V lost 4 bases and J lost 0, with 9 bases in between. The CDR3 contains 15 residues. For the CDR3, the DNA is TGTGCCACCAGTGAGGTGAAAGGCTCCTACAATGAGCAGTTCTTC. It specifies CATSEVKGSYNEQFF.

This clonotype was counted only a few times. This chain links TRBV3-1 with TRBJ2-4; a possible D gene is TRBD1 (6 bases). The germline CDR1 and CDR2 sequences are LGHDT and YNNKEL (reference sequence). The CDR3 covers 15 residues. Trimming pared 4 bases from V and 2 bases from J, leaving 12 bases between. CDR3 nucleotide sequence: TGTGCCAGCAGCCTCAGGGGTCGTTCCAAAAACATTCAGTACTTC. Its protein is CASSLRGRSKNIQYF. The full variable domain, completed using reference TRBV3-1 and TRBJ2-4, is DTAVSQTPKYLVTQMGNDKSIKCEQNLGHDTMYWYKQDSKKFLKIMFSYNNKELIINETVPNRFSPKSPDKAHLNLHINSLELGDSAVYFCASSLRGRSKNIQYFGAGTRLSVL.

This clonotype was picked up a small number of times. V and J are TRBV20-1 and TRBJ2-1; TRBD2 agrees at 7 bases. The CDR3 has 15 residues. V lost 0 bases and J lost 4; bases outside the gene matches: 6. The germline V gene encodes CDR1 DFQATT and CDR2 SNEGSKA (reference sequence). The CDR3, as DNA: TGCAGTGCTAGAGATCAGTCTAGCGGATACAATGAGCAGTTCTTC. Its protein product is CSARDQSSGYNEQFF.

This clonotype was seen just once. The chain combines TRBV29-1 with TRBJ2-2, with TRBD1 matching 8 bases. After removal of 6 bases from V and 4 bases from J, the junction contained 4 bases not matched to a gene. The germline CDR1 and CDR2 sequences are SQVTM and ANQGSEA. The CDR3 loop spans 13 amino acids. CDR3 region: CSVPGTGTGELFF. In nucleotides, the CDR3 is TGCAGCGTGCCCGGGACAGGCACCGGGGAGCTGTTTTTT.

This clonotype was found a few times. The V call is TRBV5-1, the J call TRBJ2-5; 7 bases match TRBD1. The CDR3 contains 15 residues. V lost 4 bases to trimming and J lost 4 bases; unmatched junction nucleotides: 10. The germline V gene has CDR1 SGHRS and CDR2 YFSETQ. The chain's CDR3 is CASSPTPGQRETQYF. In DNA form, the CDR3 reads TGCGCCAGCAGCCCCACCCCGGGACAGAGAGAGACCCAGTACTTC.